A single TCR beta chain is shown here with its context. CDR1 is SGDLS and CDR2 is YYNGEE in the germline V gene. V lost 4 bases to trimming and J lost 2 bases; unmatched junction nucleotides: 10. There are 16 residues in the CDR3. The sample belongs to a study of blood T cell repertoires in COVID-19. Whole-study context: Sites across the United States, Italy and Spain contributed samples from acute and convalescent COVID-19. T cells, B-cell-depleted T cells, or PBMCs supplied cDNA or gDNA.

Per the study methods: Quantification of nucleated cells was approximated via reference gene primer amplification. Repertoires were generated with immunoSEQ multiplex PCR, while TCRdb's copy carries only in-frame clones and drops some. V, J and clone size were drawn from that table, and D and trimming were deduced from the DNA. This table has 110,000 or so clones, roughly 84% appearing once. The V and J genes are TRBV9 and TRBJ2-5; 8 bases fit TRBD1. The sequenced material came from peripheral blood. The TCR was taken from a woman in her 70s who had recovered from COVID-19. The CDR3 sequence is CASSPPTGGLQETQYF. CDR3 nucleotides: TGTGCCAGCAGCCCCCCCACAGGGGGGCTACAAGAGACCCAGTACTTC.